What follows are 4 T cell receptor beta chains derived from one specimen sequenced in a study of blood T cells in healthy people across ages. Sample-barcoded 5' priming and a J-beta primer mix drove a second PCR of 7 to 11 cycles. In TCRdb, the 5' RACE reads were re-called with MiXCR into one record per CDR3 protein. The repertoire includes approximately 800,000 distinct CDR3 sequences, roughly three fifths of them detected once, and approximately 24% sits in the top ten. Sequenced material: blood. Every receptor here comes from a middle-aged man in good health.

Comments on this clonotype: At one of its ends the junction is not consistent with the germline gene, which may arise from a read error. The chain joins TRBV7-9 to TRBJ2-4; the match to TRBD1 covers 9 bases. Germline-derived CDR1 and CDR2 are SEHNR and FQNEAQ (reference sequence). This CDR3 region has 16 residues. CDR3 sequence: CASSPGQGEGKDIQYF. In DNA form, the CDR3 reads TGTGCCAGCAGCCCGGGACAGGGCGAGGGCAAAGACATTCAGTACTTC.

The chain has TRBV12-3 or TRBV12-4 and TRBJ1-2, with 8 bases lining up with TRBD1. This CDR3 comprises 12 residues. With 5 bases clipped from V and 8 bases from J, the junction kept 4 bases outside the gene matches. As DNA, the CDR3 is TGTGCCAGCAGTCAGGGGGCGCTGGGCTACACCTTC. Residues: CASSQGALGYTF.

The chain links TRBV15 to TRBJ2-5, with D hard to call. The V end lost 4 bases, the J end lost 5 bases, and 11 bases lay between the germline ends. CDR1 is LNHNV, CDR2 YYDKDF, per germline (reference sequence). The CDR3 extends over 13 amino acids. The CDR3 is CATSKGSRETQYF. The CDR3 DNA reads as TGTGCCACCAGCAAGGGAAGCAGGGAGACCCAGTACTTC.

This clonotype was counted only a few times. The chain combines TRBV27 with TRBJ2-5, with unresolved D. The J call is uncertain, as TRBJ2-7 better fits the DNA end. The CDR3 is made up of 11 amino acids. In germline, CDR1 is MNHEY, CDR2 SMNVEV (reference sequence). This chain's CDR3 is CASSDSVEQYF. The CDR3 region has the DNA TGTGCCAGCAGTGATTCCGTCGAGCAGTACTTC.